These 10 T cell receptor beta chains came from one sample sequenced in a study of T-cell memory formation after mild COVID-19. Using its own MiXCR run on the 5' RACE reads, TCRdb lists one record per CDR3 protein. The data contain a few hundred thousand distinct CDR3 sequences, around 20% of them seen just once; the ten biggest clones take up about 12%. The sequenced sample consisted of PBMCs or a T cell subset sorted from them (not recorded which). The receptors were gathered from an adult woman who had mild COVID-19 (a few samples of this study predate the infection). Cell type and time point are not known.

A few counts support this clonotype. The chain is built from TRBV7-9 and TRBJ2-3; TRBD2 matches at 13 bases. Losses at the gene ends were 3 bases for V and 5 bases for J; bases not matched to a gene: 11. From germline, CDR1 is SEHNR and CDR2 FQNEAQ (reference sequence). There are 18 residues in the CDR3. The CDR3 DNA reads TGTGCCAGCAGCTTTACCGGACTAGCGGGAGACAGCCTAGATACGCAGTATTTT. Translating gives CASSFTGLAGDSLDTQYF.

In this sample, this clonotype turned up a few times. The J gene is TRBJ2-2, the V gene TRBV6-5; 8 bases line up with TRBD2. Germline V gives CDR1 MNHEY, CDR2 SVGAGI. The CDR3 is 17 amino acids. V lost 4 bases to trimming and J lost 5 bases; unmatched junction nucleotides: 12. CDR3 in amino acids: CASSFTRLAPETGELFF. The CDR3 nucleotides read TGTGCCAGCAGTTTTACACGACTAGCGCCGGAGACCGGGGAGCTGTTTTTT.

This clonotype was seen a handful of times. V gene TRBV5-1 combines with J gene TRBJ1-5; unclear D gene. Germline CDR1 and CDR2: SGHRS and YFSETQ. V was pared by 0 bases and J by 4 bases, with 8 bases between. CDR3 length equals 14 residues. DNA of the CDR3: TGCGCCAGCAGCTTGGATAGCAGAAATCAGCCCCAGCATTTT. Translation gives CASSLDSRNQPQHF. The whole variable domain, filled in from reference TRBV5-1 and TRBJ1-5, reads KAGVTQTPRYLIKTRGQQVTLSCSPISGHRSVSWYQQTPGQGLQFLFEYFSETQRNKGNFPGRFSGRQFSNSRSEMNVSTLELGDSALYLCASSLDSRNQPQHFGDGTRLSIL.

Points on this clonotype: A much bigger clone sits one base away, suggesting this may be a read error. The chain employs TRBV20-1 and TRBJ2-1; 7 positions agree with TRBD2. Germline V gene data show CDR1 as DFQATT and CDR2 as SNEGSKA (reference sequence). This CDR3 is 17 amino acids long. CDR3 DNA sequence: TGCAGTGTTAGAGAGGCTAGCGGACGCTCAATATACAATGAGCAGTTCTTC. This sequence encodes CSVREASGRSIYNEQFF.

The rearrangement joins TRBV5-1 to TRBJ1-6; D is unresolved. CDR3 size: 12 residues. Germline V gene sequence: CDR1 SGHRS, CDR2 YFSETQ. Trimming cost V 0 bases and J 8 bases, with 3 bases left between them. The CDR3 reads CASSLGDSPLHF. The DNA of the CDR3 is TGCGCCAGCAGCTTGGGTGATTCACCCCTCCACTTT.

This clonotype was observed at least ten times. This chain joins TRBV7-2 and TRBJ2-7; 7 bases are shared with TRBD2. Per the germline V gene, CDR1 is SGHTA and CDR2 is FQGNSA. The junction had 7 bases not matched to a gene; V was cut back by 6 bases and J by 2 bases. This CDR3 spans 14 amino acids. As DNA, the CDR3 is TGTGCCAGCAGGCCTCCGAGCGGGACCTACGAGCAGTACTTC. Translated, it gives CASRPPSGTYEQYF.

There are a few counts of this clonotype. The chain employs TRBV5-1 and TRBJ2-3; perhaps TRBD1 as D (7 bases). This CDR3 comprises 14 residues. The germline V gene has CDR1 SGHRS and CDR2 YFSETQ. V lost 3 bases and J 3 bases, leaving 11 bases between the germline ends. This CDR3 is CASSWDSGTDTQYF. Here the CDR3 DNA reads TGCGCCAGCAGCTGGGACAGCGGGACAGATACGCAGTATTTT.

The chain carries TRBV25-1 and TRBJ1-1; 10 positions agree with TRBD1. Looked up from germline, CDR1 is MGHDK and CDR2 is SYGVNS. This CDR3 contains 15 residues. V dropped 1 base and J dropped 5; count of bases not matched to a gene: 4. The CDR3: CASSESDRGRTEAFF. The CDR3, as DNA: TGTGCCAGCAGTGAATCCGACAGGGGGCGGACTGAAGCTTTCTTT.

The rearrangement links TRBV12-3 or TRBV12-4 to TRBJ2-7; D may be TRBD1 (6 bases). V was trimmed by 6 bases and J by 1 base, leaving 10 bases between them. This CDR3 comprises 13 residues. The CDR3 DNA sequence: TGTGCCAGCAGACGAGGACAGTCCTACGAGCAGTACTTC. It is translated as CASRRGQSYEQYF.

The chain joins TRBV4-1 to TRBJ2-2, with no clear D. The germline gives CDR1 MGHRA, CDR2 YSYEKL. This CDR3 contains 17 residues. Deletions cut 7 bases from V and 0 bases from J, with 18 bases between. CDR3 protein: CASMDPSPHANTGELFF. In DNA, the CDR3 is TGCGCCAGCATGGACCCCTCCCCACACGCGAACACCGGGGAGCTGTTTTTT.